This T cell receptor (beta chain) originates from a study of shared clonotypes between healthy human individuals. Study results and caveats: The sharing of 5% to 6.5% of naive CD4 clonotypes was seen across several donors.

Some clones are missing from TCRdb's copy, which holds only in-frame ones; the method was immunoSEQ multiplex PCR. The sample yields around 1 million clones, 76% seen once. This clone showed up just once. Its antigen is still unknown. The germline V gene has CDR1 ENHRY and CDR2 SYGVKD. The CDR3 covers 14 residues. Germline trimming cut 8 bases from V and 0 bases from J; bases unmatched to any gene: 7. This receptor was identified in a man younger than 35 in good health. The chain recombines TRBV10-3 with TRBJ2-7, with 7 bases aligning to TRBD1. Source material: memory CD4+ T cells sorted from blood. Subset: CD45RA-negative fraction. Written as DNA, the CDR3 is TGTGCCATCTCTAGGGGGCTCCCCTCCTACGAGCAGTACTTC. It encodes CAISRGLPSYEQYF.